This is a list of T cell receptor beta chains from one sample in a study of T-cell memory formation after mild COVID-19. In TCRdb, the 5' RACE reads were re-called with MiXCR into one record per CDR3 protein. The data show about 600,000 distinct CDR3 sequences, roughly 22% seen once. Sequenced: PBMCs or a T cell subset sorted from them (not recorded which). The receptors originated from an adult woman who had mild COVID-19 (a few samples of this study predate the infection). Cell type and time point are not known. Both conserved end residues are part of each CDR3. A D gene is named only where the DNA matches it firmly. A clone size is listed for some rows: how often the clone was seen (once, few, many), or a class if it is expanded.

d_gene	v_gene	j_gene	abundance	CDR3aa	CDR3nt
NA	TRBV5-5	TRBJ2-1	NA	CASSLRRHNEQFF	TGTGCCAGCAGCTTGAGACGCCACAATGAGCAGTTCTTC
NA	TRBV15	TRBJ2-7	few	CATSRLSGSIYEQYF	TGTGCCACCAGCAGGTTGAGCGGGTCCATCTACGAGCAGTACTTC
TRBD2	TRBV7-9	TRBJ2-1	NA	CASSRIAGVGEQFF	TGTGCCAGCAGCCGGATAGCGGGAGTCGGAGAGCAGTTCTTC
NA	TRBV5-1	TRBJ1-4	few	CASSSQTGTNEKLFF	TGCGCCAGCAGCTCACAAACAGGGACTAATGAAAAACTGTTTTTT
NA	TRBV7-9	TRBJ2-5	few	CASRIAPAGAGVQQETQYF	TGTGCCAGCAGAATCGCCCCGGCGGGGGCAGGGGTTCAGCAAGAGACCCAGTACTTC
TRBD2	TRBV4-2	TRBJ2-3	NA	CASSQETGGKVPDTQYF	TGTGCCAGCAGCCAAGAGACGGGGGGGAAGGTCCCGGATACGCAGTATTTT
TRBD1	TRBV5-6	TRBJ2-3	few	CASSVDRERVQYF	TGTGCCAGCAGCGTAGACAGGGAACGGGTGCAGTATTTT
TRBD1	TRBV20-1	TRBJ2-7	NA	CSAKRQGSYEQYF	TGCAGTGCAAAACGACAGGGCTCCTACGAGCAGTACTTC
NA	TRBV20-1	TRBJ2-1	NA	CSAGGRTYNEQFF	TGCAGTGCCGGGGGAAGGACCTACAATGAGCAGTTCTTC
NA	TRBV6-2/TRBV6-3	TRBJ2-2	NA	CAAGPRRGTGELFF	TGTGCCGCTGGGCCGAGGAGAGGAACCGGGGAGCTGTTTTTT
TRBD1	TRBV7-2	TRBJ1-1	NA	CASRQGRQGSTEAFF	TGTGCCAGTCGACAGGGGCGACAAGGGAGCACTGAAGCTTTCTTT
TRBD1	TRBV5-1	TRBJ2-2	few	CASSSTRGIAGELFF	TGCGCCAGCAGCTCGACCAGGGGGATCGCCGGGGAGCTGTTTTTT
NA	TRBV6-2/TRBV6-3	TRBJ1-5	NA	CASSYLRRDQPQHF	TGTGCCAGCAGTTACCTCCGAAGGGATCAGCCCCAGCATTTT
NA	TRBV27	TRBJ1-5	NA	CASSLKGPSNQPQHF	TGTGCCAGCAGCCTAAAGGGGCCCAGCAATCAGCCCCAGCATTTT
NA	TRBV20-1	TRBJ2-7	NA	CSAPLGASEQYF	TGCAGTGCTCCCCTAGGAGCCTCCGAGCAGTACTTC